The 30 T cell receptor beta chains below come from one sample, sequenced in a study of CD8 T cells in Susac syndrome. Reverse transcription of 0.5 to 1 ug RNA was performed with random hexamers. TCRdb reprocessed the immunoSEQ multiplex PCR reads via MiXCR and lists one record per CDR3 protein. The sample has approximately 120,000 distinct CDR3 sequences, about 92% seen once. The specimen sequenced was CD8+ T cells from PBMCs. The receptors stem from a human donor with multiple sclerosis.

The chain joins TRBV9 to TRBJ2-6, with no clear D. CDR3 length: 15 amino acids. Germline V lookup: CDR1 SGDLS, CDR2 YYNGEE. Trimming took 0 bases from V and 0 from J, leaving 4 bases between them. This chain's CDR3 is CASSVAFSGANVLTF. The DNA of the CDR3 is TGTGCCAGCAGCGTAGCGTTCTCTGGGGCCAACGTCCTGACTTTC.

The DNA for the CDR3 is TGTGCCAGCAGCCAAGATCGCGGGATCTATGGCTACACCTTC. Translating gives CASSQDRGIYGYTF. The chain combines TRBV3-1 with TRBJ1-2; unclear D gene. The CDR3 contains 14 residues. V was pared by 0 bases and J by 4 bases, with 9 bases between. CDR1 is LGHDT and CDR2 is YNNKEL in the germline V gene (reference sequence).

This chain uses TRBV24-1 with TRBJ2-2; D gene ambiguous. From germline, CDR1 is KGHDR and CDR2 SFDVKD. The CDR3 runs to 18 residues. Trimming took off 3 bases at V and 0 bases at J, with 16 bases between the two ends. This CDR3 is CATSDIPKEKTNTGELFF. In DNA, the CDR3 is TGTGCCACCAGTGATATACCCAAGGAGAAGACGAACACCGGGGAGCTGTTTTTT.

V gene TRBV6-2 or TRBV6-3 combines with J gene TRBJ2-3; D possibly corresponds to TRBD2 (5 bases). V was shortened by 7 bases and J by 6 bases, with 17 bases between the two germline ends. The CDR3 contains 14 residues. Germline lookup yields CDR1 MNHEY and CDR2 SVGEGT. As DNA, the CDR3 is TGTGCCAGCACCACCTCTGAGGGCTCGGATACGCAGTATTTT. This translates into CASTTSEGSDTQYF.

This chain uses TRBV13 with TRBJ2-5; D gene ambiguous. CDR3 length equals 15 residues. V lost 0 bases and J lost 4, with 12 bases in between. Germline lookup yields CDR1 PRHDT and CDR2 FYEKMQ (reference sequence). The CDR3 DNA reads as TGTGCCAGCAGCTTAGGCACCAGCCATGGAGAGACCCAGTACTTC. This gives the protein CASSLGTSHGETQYF.

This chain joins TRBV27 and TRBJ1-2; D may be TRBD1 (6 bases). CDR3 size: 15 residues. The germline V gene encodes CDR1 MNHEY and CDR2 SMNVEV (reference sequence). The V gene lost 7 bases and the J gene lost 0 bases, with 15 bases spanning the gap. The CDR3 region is CASTNGGPPNYGYTF. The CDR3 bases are TGTGCCAGCACCAATGGGGGGCCCCCTAACTATGGCTACACCTTC.

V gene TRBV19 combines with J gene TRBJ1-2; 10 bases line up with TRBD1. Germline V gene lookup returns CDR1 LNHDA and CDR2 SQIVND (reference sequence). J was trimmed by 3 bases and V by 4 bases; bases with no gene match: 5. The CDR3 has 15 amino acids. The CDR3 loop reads CASSTRTGGYYGYTF. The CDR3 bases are TGTGCCAGTAGTACTCGGACAGGGGGATACTATGGCTACACCTTC.

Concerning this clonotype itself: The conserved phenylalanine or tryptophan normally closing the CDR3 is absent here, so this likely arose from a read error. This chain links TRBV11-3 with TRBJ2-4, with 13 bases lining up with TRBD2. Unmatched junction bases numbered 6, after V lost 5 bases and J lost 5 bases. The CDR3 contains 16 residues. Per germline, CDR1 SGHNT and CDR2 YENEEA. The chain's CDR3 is CASSPRTSGSQNIQYL. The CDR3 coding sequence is TGTGCCAGCAGCCCGAGGACTAGCGGGAGCCAAAACATTCAGTACCTC.

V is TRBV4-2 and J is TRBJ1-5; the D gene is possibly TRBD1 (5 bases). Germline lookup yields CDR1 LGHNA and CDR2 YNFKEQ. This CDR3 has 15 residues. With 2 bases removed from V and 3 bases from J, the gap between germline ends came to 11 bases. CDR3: CASSQTRQINQPQHF. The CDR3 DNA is TGTGCCAGCAGCCAAACACGACAGATCAATCAGCCCCAGCATTTT.

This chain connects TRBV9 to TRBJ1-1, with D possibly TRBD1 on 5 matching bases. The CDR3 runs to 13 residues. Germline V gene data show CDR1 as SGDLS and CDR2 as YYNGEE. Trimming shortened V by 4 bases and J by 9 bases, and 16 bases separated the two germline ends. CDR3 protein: CASSPEGTLQAFF. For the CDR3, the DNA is TGTGCCAGCAGCCCAGAAGGGACCTTACAAGCTTTCTTT.

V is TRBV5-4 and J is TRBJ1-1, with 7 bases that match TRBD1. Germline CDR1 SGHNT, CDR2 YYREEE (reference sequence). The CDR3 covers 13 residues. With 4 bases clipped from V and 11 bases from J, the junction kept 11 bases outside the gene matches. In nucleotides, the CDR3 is TGTGCCAGCAGCCAACGGGACAGCCTGACTGCTTTCTTT. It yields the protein CASSQRDSLTAFF.

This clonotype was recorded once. The CDR3: CAWTDANTGELFF. In DNA, the CDR3 is TGTGCCTGGACCGACGCGAACACCGGGGAGCTGTTTTTT. The chain uses TRBV30 and TRBJ2-2; no reliable D call. Germline CDR1 reads GTSNPN; CDR2 reads SVGIG (reference sequence). The CDR3 spans 13 residues. Trimming took 4 bases from V and 0 from J, leaving 6 bases between them.

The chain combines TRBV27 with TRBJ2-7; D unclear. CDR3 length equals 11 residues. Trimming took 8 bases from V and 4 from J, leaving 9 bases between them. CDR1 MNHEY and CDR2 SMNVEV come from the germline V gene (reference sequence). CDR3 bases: TGTGCCAGCGGCTATGTGTACGAGCAGTACTTC. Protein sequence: CASGYVYEQYF.

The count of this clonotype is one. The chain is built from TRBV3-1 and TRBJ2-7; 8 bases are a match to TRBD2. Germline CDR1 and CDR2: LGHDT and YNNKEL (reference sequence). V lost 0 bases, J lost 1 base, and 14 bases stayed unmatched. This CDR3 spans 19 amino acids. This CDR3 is CASSQDGARGVAGSYEQYV. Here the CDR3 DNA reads TGTGCCAGCAGCCAAGATGGGGCCCGTGGGGTAGCGGGATCCTACGAGCAGTACGTC.

CDR3: CSVEGGPSGELFF. The CDR3 DNA reads as TGCAGCGTTGAAGGGGGACCCAGTGGGGAGCTGTTTTTT. The rearrangement links TRBV29-1 to TRBJ2-2; the D gene could be TRBD1 or TRBD2 (5 bases each). The CDR3 length is 13 residues. The V and J ends lost 1 base and 8 bases respectively, with 11 bases between them. Germline V gene lookup returns CDR1 SQVTM and CDR2 ANQGSEA.

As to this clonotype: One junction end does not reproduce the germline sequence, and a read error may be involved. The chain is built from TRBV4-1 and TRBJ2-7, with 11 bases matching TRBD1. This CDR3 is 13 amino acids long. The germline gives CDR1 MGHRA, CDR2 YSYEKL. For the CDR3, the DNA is TGCGCCAGCAGCCAAGCAGGGACAGGGGGGATACACTTC. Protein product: CASSQAGTGGIHF.

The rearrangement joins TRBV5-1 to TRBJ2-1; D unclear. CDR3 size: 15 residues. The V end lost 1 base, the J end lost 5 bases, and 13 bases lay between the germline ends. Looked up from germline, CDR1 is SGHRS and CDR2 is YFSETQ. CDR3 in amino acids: CASSLLRALDNEQFF. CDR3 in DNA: TGCGCCAGCAGCTTGCTCCGGGCCTTAGACAATGAGCAGTTCTTC.

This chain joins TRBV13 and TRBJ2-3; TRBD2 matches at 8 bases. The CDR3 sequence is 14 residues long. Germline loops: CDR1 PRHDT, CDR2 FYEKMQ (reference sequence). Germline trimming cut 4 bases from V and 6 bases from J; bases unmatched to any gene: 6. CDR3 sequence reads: CASSSGLVADTQYF. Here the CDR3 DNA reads TGTGCCAGCAGCTCGGGACTAGTCGCGGATACGCAGTATTTT.

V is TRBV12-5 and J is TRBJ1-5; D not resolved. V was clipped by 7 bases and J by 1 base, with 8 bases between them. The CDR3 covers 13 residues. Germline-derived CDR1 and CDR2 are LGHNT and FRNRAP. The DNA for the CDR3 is TGTGCTAGTGTAAATTCAAGCAATCAGCCCCAGCATTTT. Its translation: CASVNSSNQPQHF.

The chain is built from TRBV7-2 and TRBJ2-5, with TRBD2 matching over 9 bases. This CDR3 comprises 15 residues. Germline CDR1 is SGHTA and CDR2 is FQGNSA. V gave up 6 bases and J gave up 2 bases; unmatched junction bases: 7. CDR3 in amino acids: CASSNAGGRQETQYF. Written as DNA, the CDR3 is TGTGCCAGCAGTAATGCGGGGGGGCGTCAAGAGACCCAGTACTTC.

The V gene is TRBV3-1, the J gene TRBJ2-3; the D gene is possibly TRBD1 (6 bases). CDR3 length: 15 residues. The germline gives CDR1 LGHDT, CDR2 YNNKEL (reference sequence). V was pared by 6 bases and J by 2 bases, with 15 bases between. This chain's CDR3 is CASSHRDKPTDTQYF. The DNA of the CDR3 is TGTGCCAGCAGTCACCGGGACAAACCCACAGATACGCAGTATTTT.

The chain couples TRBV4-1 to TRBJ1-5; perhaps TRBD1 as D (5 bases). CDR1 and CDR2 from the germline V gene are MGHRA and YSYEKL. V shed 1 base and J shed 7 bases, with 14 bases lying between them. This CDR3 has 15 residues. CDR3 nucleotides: TGCGCCAGCAGCCAAGGCGGGGGGGAAGGGCAGCCCCAGCATTTT. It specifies CASSQGGGEGQPQHF.

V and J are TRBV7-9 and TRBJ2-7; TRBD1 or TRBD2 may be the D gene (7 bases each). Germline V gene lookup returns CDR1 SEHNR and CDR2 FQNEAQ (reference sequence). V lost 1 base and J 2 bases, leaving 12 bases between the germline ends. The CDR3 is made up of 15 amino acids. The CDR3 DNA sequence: TGTGCCAGCAGCTTAGGGGGAGGGACAGCCTACGAGCAGTACGTC. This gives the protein CASSLGGGTAYEQYV.

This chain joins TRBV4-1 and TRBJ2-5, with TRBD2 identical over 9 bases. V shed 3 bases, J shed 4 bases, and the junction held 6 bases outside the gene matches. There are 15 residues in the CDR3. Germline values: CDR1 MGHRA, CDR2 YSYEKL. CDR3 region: CASSQTSGRGETQYF. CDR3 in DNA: TGCGCCAGCAGCCAGACTAGCGGACGGGGAGAGACCCAGTACTTC.

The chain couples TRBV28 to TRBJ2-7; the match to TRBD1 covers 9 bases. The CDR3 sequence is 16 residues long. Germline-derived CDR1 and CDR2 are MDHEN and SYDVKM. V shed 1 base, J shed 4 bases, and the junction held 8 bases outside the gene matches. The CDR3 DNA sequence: TGTGCCAGCAGTTTATCGTTCCGGGACAGGGCTTACGAGCAGTACTTC. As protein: CASSLSFRDRAYEQYF.

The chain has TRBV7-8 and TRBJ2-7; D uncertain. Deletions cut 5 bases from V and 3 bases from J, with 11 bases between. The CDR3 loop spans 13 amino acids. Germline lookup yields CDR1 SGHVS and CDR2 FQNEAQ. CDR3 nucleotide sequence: TGTGCCAGCAGCCCCGGACCTAGCTACGAGCAGTACGTC. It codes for CASSPGPSYEQYV.

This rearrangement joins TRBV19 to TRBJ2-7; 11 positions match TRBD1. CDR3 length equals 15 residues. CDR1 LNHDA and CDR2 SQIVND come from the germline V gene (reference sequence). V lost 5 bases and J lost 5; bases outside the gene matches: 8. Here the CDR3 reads CASSAGQGALNEQYF. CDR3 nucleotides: TGTGCCAGTAGTGCCGGACAGGGGGCGCTGAACGAGCAGTACTTC.

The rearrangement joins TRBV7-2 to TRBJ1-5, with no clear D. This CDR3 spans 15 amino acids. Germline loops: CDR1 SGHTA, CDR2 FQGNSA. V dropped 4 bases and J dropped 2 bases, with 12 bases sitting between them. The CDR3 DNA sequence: TGTGCCAGCAGCTCCGGTGGATCGGGCAATCAGCCCCAGCATTTT. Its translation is CASSSGGSGNQPQHF.

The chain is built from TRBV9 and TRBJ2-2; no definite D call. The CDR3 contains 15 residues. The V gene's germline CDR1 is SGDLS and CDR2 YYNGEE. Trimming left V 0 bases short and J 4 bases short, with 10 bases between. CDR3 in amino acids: CASSVETIPTGELFF. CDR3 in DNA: TGTGCCAGCAGCGTAGAAACAATTCCCACCGGGGAGCTGTTTTTT.

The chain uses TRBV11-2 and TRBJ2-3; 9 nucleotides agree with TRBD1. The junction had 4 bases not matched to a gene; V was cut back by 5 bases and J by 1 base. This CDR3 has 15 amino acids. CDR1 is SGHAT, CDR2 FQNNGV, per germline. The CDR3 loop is CASSPGTGRTDTQYF. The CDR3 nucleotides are TGTGCCAGCAGCCCGGGGACAGGGCGCACAGATACGCAGTATTTT.